This TCR beta chain stems from a study of T cell changes during pregnancy in multiple sclerosis. The protocol was immunoSEQ multiplex PCR, while the TCRdb copy is restricted to in-frame clones and leaves out a portion. The data contain some 80,000 clones, about 95% of them singletons. This sequence originates from a female donor with multiple sclerosis, enrolled in a pregnancy study. Source: peripheral blood, taken in the second trimester of pregnancy.

CDR3 residues: CASVSEGLVLNEQFF. As DNA, the CDR3 is TGTGCCAGCGTCTCGGAGGGTCTAGTCTTGAATGAGCAGTTCTTC. This sequence joins TRBV28 and TRBJ2-1; possible D gene TRBD2, 6 bases. Germline CDR1 and CDR2: MDHEN and SYDVKM. CDR3 length equals 15 residues. V was clipped by 8 bases and J by 7 bases, with 21 bases between them.